These 15 T cell receptor beta chains were sequenced from one sample in a study of OX40 agonist ivuxolimab in advanced cancers. This table comes from immunoSEQ multiplex PCR, and its TCRdb copy is limited to in-frame clones, with some not included. The sample carries tens of thousands of clones, around 90% recorded once. This material consisted of CD4+ or CD8+ T cells sorted from blood, taken in a trial of the OX40 agonist ivuxolimab. The receptors were sampled from an adult with an advanced solid tumor such as melanoma, head and neck, liver or kidney cancer.

The V call is TRBV7-6, the J call TRBJ2-3; no reliable D call. The CDR3 runs to 14 residues. Trimming pared 3 bases from V and 4 bases from J, leaving 11 bases between. Germline V gene data show CDR1 as SGHVS and CDR2 as FNYEAQ. The CDR3 is CASSFSQAPDTQYF. In DNA form, the CDR3 reads TGTGCCAGCAGCTTCTCTCAGGCTCCAGATACGCAGTATTTT.

The genes are TRBV11-3 and TRBJ2-1; 11 nucleotides align to TRBD2. This CDR3 spans 19 amino acids. Looked up from germline, CDR1 is SGHNT and CDR2 is YENEEA. J was trimmed by 7 bases and V by 7 bases; bases with no gene match: 21. The DNA of the CDR3 is TGTGCCAGCACCCTTAGTGTGTTTACTAGCGGGAGATGGGATAATGAGCAGTTCTTC. Translation gives CASTLSVFTSGRWDNEQFF.

The chain joins TRBV6-1 to TRBJ1-5, with a tentative D call TRBD1 (5 bases). V gave up 2 bases and J gave up 2 bases, with 13 bases separating them. CDR3 length: 16 residues. Germline CDR1 and CDR2: MNHNS and SASEGT. Here the CDR3 DNA reads TGTGCCAGCAGTGAATGGGGGGAGTATGGCAATCAGCCCCAGCATTTT. Amino acids: CASSEWGEYGNQPQHF.

V is TRBV18 and J is TRBJ1-1, with a possible D match to TRBD1 (5 bases). Germline-derived CDR1 and CDR2 are KGHSH and LQKENI. Trimming cost V 3 bases and J 1 base, with 9 bases left between them. The CDR3 spans 14 residues. CDR3 protein: CASSPSGQNTEAFF. DNA of the CDR3: TGTGCCAGCTCACCTTCTGGACAGAACACTGAAGCTTTCTTT.

The chain uses TRBV28 and TRBJ1-4, with a tentative D call TRBD1 (5 bases). Germline-derived CDR1 and CDR2 are MDHEN and SYDVKM. V was cut by 3 bases and J by 7 bases, with 12 bases left in between. The CDR3 sequence is 14 residues long. The CDR3 sequence is CASSLGGESEKLFF. The CDR3 DNA sequence: TGTGCCAGCAGTTTGGGGGGAGAGAGTGAAAAACTGTTTTTT.

The chain couples TRBV18 to TRBJ2-1, with D perhaps matching TRBD1 (5 bases). Per the germline V gene, CDR1 is KGHSH and CDR2 is LQKENI. CDR3 length: 13 amino acids. V was trimmed by 4 bases and J by 5 bases, leaving 9 bases between them. CDR3 region: CASSRVQDNEQFF. In DNA form, the CDR3 reads TGTGCCAGCTCACGAGTACAGGACAATGAGCAGTTCTTC.

The CDR3 DNA is TGTGCCAGCAGCCCGGGACAGGGGAGCAATCAGCCCCAGCATTTT. The encoded protein is CASSPGQGSNQPQHF. V gene TRBV5-8 combines with J gene TRBJ1-5, with 10 bases fitting TRBD1. Trimming took 4 bases from V and 1 from J; bases not matched to a gene: 2. Looked up from germline, CDR1 is SGHTS and CDR2 is YDEGEE. The CDR3 is made up of 15 amino acids.

The chain uses TRBV6-5 and TRBJ1-1, with 8 bases fitting TRBD1. The CDR3 is 13 amino acids. V shed 6 bases, J shed 10 bases, and the junction held 10 bases outside the gene matches. The germline CDR1 and CDR2 sequences are MNHEY and SVGAGI. The DNA for the CDR3 is TGTGCCAGCAGCATGGACAGGGTAGTTGGAGCTTTCTTT. Amino acid sequence: CASSMDRVVGAFF.

The chain links TRBV5-1 to TRBJ1-3; D not certain. This CDR3 contains 14 residues. Trimming stripped 0 bases from V and 8 bases from J, with 12 bases between. Germline loops: CDR1 SGHRS, CDR2 YFSETQ. CDR3 residues: CASSLGAGGDTIYF. As DNA, the CDR3 is TGCGCCAGCAGCTTGGGGGCAGGAGGAGACACCATATATTTT.

The chain combines TRBV7-9 with TRBJ2-3, with TRBD2 matching over 10 bases. CDR3 length equals 16 residues. Unmatched junction bases numbered 6, after V lost 4 bases and J lost 2 bases. Per germline, CDR1 SEHNR and CDR2 FQNEAQ (reference sequence). In DNA, the CDR3 is TGTGCCAGCAGCTCTCATAGCGGGGGGTTCACAGATACGCAGTATTTT. It specifies CASSSHSGGFTDTQYF.

The chain uses TRBV9 and TRBJ2-3, with 10 bases fitting TRBD2. V dropped 1 base and J dropped 4; count of bases not matched to a gene: 15. Germline CDR1 SGDLS, CDR2 YYNGEE. This CDR3 has 19 amino acids. CDR3 bases: TGTGCCAGCAGCGTAACTCCTCTAGCGGGGGTCCGCGTTTCAGATACGCAGTATTTT. Translating gives CASSVTPLAGVRVSDTQYF.

The chain combines TRBV7-3 with TRBJ2-1, with D tentatively TRBD2 (6 bases). The CDR3 spans 14 residues. V was pared by 5 bases and J by 9 bases, with 17 bases between. Germline assignment: CDR1 SGHTA and CDR2 FQGTGA. CDR3 loop: CASSHPGLSAEQFF. The CDR3 nucleotides read TGTGCCAGCAGCCATCCGGGACTCTCGGCTGAGCAGTTCTTC.

The chain links TRBV30 to TRBJ2-7; D uncertain. The germline V and J ends were trimmed by 0 bases and 2 bases, with 14 bases remaining between them. The CDR3 runs 15 residues. Germline CDR1 is GTSNPN and CDR2 is SVGIG (reference sequence). The CDR3 spells CAWSVKGIRPYEQYF. CDR3 nucleotides: TGTGCCTGGAGTGTAAAGGGCATCCGTCCCTACGAGCAGTACTTC.

The CDR3 reads CASSVSGGGPEQYF. For the CDR3, the DNA is TGTGCCAGCAGCGTTAGCGGGGGTGGACCCGAGCAGTACTTC. V usage is TRBV11-2 and J usage is TRBJ2-7, with 9 nucleotides matching TRBD2. This CDR3 comprises 14 residues. V shed 5 bases, J shed 6 bases, and the junction held 8 bases outside the gene matches. Germline values: CDR1 SGHAT, CDR2 FQNNGV.

The rearrangement joins TRBV27 to TRBJ2-5, with a weak D call TRBD1 (6 bases). V lost 5 bases and J 5 bases, leaving 18 bases between the germline ends. Looked up from germline, CDR1 is MNHEY and CDR2 is SMNVEV (reference sequence). The CDR3 runs to 15 residues. The DNA of the CDR3 is TGTGCCAGCAGTCATGATATACAGGGTAGGGAGACCCAGTACTTC. As protein: CASSHDIQGRETQYF.